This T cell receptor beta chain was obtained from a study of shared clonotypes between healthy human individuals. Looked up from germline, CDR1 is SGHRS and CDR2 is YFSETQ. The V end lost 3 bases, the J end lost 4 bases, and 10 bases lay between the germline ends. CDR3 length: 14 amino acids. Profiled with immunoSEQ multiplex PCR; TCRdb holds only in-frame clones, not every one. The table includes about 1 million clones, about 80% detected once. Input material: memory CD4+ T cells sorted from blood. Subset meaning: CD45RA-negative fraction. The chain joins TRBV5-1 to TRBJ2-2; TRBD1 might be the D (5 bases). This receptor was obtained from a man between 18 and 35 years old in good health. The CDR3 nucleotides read TGCGCCAGCAGCTCAGGACATGCCACCGGGGAGCTGTTTTTT. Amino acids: CASSSGHATGELFF. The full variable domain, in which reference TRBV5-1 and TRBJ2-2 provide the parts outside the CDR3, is KAGVTQTPRYLIKTRGQQVTLSCSPISGHRSVSWYQQTPGQGLQFLFEYFSETQRNKGNFPGRFSGRQFSNSRSEMNVSTLELGDSALYLCASSSGHATGELFFGEGSRLTVL.